This TCR beta chain was recovered during a study of T cell clonality in common variable immunodeficiency. Measured with immunoSEQ multiplex PCR; TCRdb has only the in-frame clones, and not every one. The sample shows about 28,000 clones, none of them appearing just once. In this sample, this clone turned up many times. Its specificity is unknown. With the read ending 3 residues before the CDR3 end, the germline J gene is used to fill in that end. Trimming removed 3 bases from V and 4 bases from J; junction bases left unmatched: 9. The CDR3 is 16 amino acids. Germline loops: CDR1 LNHDA, CDR2 SQIVND (reference sequence). The study's findings and limits: Repertoire-complication correlations in CVID were limited by patient heterogeneity. Fewer deletions and N-nucleotide insertions were reportedly seen in common variable immunodeficiency TCR beta sequences. Compared with healthy controls, CVID subjects showed increased TCRbeta clonality, mostly in about a third.

CVID subjects were about 14 female and roughly 31 male, aged about 9 to 65. Most patients and controls had Caucasian heritage. This receptor was taken from a human donor with common variable immunodeficiency. Sequencing was done on a sample of peripheral blood mononuclear cells. The chain carries TRBV19 and TRBJ2-1; 7 bases are shared with TRBD2. The CDR3 loop reads CASSILGSGKYNEQFF. The sequenced part of the CDR3 DNA is TGTGCCAGTAGTATTTTGGGAAGCGGGAAATACAATGAG.